Listed here are 8 T cell receptor beta chains from one sample, sequenced in a study of HIV-infected patients and healthy controls. cDNA was made from 500 ng RNA using alpha and beta constant primers. Using multiplexing indices, alpha and beta chain libraries were generated apart by chain-specific third strand synthesis. TCRdb called the 5' RACE reads again in MiXCR, with one record for every CDR3 protein. This table holds 20,000 to 30,000 distinct CDR3 sequences, approximately 9% found once. Whole blood was used without fractionation, so all unsorted peripheral T cells were included. The sample comprised blood. These receptors were taken from an adult in good health.

This clonotype appeared many times. This sequence joins TRBV19 and TRBJ1-5; 10 nucleotides match TRBD1. V was pared by 4 bases and J by 5 bases, with 8 bases of the junction left unmatched. The V gene's germline CDR1 is LNHDA and CDR2 SQIVND (reference sequence). This CDR3 region has 16 residues. This CDR3 reads CASSTLGQGVYQPQHF. The CDR3 DNA reads as TGTGCCAGTAGTACCCTCGGACAGGGGGTGTATCAGCCCCAGCATTTT.

This clonotype was observed at least ten times. The gene calls are TRBV6-5 and TRBJ1-5, with D unclear. The V end lost 0 bases, the J end lost 2 bases, and 5 bases lay between the germline ends. Germline V gene sequence: CDR1 MNHEY, CDR2 SVGAGI. This CDR3 is built from 14 residues. This CDR3 is CASSYSQGNQPQHF. Written as DNA, the CDR3 is TGTGCCAGCAGTTACTCGCAAGGCAATCAGCCCCAGCATTTT.

This clonotype has a count of ten or more. This chain links TRBV28 with TRBJ1-4; D is perhaps TRBD1 (6 bases). CDR1 is MDHEN and CDR2 is SYDVKM in the germline V gene. The CDR3 is 20 residues long. V lost 1 base and J 7 bases, leaving 28 bases between the germline ends. Written as DNA, the CDR3 is TGTGCCAGCAGTTTATCCAAGGTACAGGGTAAAGCTCCAACAAGTGAAAAACTGTTTTTT. This translates into CASSLSKVQGKAPTSEKLFF. The full variable domain, rest sourced from reference TRBV28 and TRBJ1-4, is DVKVTQSSRYLVKRTGEKVFLECVQDMDHENMFWYRQDPGLGLRLIYFSYDVKMKEKGDIPEGYSVSREKKERFSLILESASTNQTSMYLCASSLSKVQGKAPTSEKLFFGSGTQLSVL.

This clonotype was observed a handful of times. The chain recombines TRBV30 with TRBJ1-1, with D perhaps matching TRBD1 (5 bases). Trimming cost V 0 bases and J 5 bases, with 10 bases left between them. The V gene's germline CDR1 is GTSNPN and CDR2 SVGIG (reference sequence). The CDR3 is 13 amino acids. CDR3 sequence reads: CAWSVPGRTEAFF. CDR3 bases: TGTGCCTGGAGTGTACCAGGGAGAACTGAAGCTTTCTTT.

The rearrangement uses TRBV12-3 or TRBV12-4 and TRBJ1-5; D uncertain. The ends were cut back, 6 bases at V and 0 bases at J, with 12 bases in the middle. This CDR3 region has 15 residues. The DNA of the CDR3 is TGTGCCAGCAGACCGGACGGATATAGCAATCAGCCCCAGCATTTT. This encodes CASRPDGYSNQPQHF.

This clonotype was seen ten or more times. This chain joins TRBV6-6 and TRBJ1-1; D remains unclear. The ends were cut back, 0 bases at V and 5 bases at J, with 10 bases in the middle. The CDR3 has 14 residues. From germline, CDR1 is MNHNY and CDR2 SVGAGI (reference sequence). This CDR3 is CASSYSIHQTEAFF. In DNA form, the CDR3 reads TGTGCCAGCAGTTACTCCATCCACCAAACTGAAGCTTTCTTT.

In this sample, this clonotype turned up many times. The CDR3 protein is CASSSPSRATASDTQYF. CDR3 in DNA: TGTGCCAGCAGTTCTCCTTCACGAGCGACGGCCTCCGATACGCAGTATTTT. The chain recombines TRBV6-5 with TRBJ2-3; D call uncertain. V lost 4 bases and J lost 6, with 23 bases in between. This CDR3 region has 17 residues. Germline assignment: CDR1 MNHEY and CDR2 SVGAGI.

This clonotype was recorded many times. The chain employs TRBV28 and TRBJ2-3; the D gene is possibly TRBD1 (5 bases). The CDR3 spans 15 residues. CDR1 MDHEN and CDR2 SYDVKM come from the germline V gene. With 1 base removed from V and 9 bases from J, the gap between germline ends came to 17 bases. In DNA form, the CDR3 reads TGTGCCAGCAGTTTATTGGGCCAGGGCGTAGGGACGCAGTATTTT. As protein: CASSLLGQGVGTQYF.